The clone carrying this TCR beta chain was seen only a few times. The sample belongs to a study of T-cell memory formation after mild COVID-19. Across the study: TCR clusters mostly belonged to single donors.

V lost 5 bases and J lost 3, with 13 bases in between. The CDR3 has 14 residues. Germline loops: CDR1 SEHNR, CDR2 FQNEAQ (reference sequence). Each CDR3 protein gets one entry after TCRdb re-called the 5' RACE reads with MiXCR. The table lists around 250,000 distinct CDR3 sequences, about 16% of them singletons. This sequence joins TRBV7-9 and TRBJ1-1; the D gene is possibly TRBD1 (6 bases). The TCR sequence derives from a man aged 18 to 35 who had mild COVID-19 (a few samples of this study predate the infection). Cell type and time point are not known. Sequencing was done on a sample of PBMCs or a T cell subset sorted from them (not recorded which). CDR3 in DNA: TGTGCCAGCAGCCCAGGGGAATGGGACACTGAAGCTTTCTTT. It yields the protein CASSPGEWDTEAFF.